The clone carrying this TCR beta chain was seen once. This CDR3 spans 13 amino acids. The germline V gene has CDR1 SGHNT and CDR2 YYREEE (reference sequence). V dropped 2 bases and J dropped 4 bases, with 8 bases sitting between them. As handled by the study authors: Amplification with reference gene primers provided the estimates of nucleated cell counts. Sequencing was performed with immunoSEQ multiplex PCR; in TCRdb, only in-frame clones are kept and a portion is missing. V, J and clone size are those of that table, while D and trimming were read from the DNA. Of around 300,000 clones in the sample, about 90% were seen once. The sample is drawn from a study of blood T cell repertoires in COVID-19. Turning to the study itself: The origin of the acute and convalescent COVID-19 samples was the United States, Italy and Spain.

Those enrolled in Seattle joined during active infection and were followed longitudinally afterward. V and J are TRBV5-4 and TRBJ2-3, with a tentative D call TRBD2 (5 bases). The specimen sequenced was peripheral blood. This receptor was identified in a woman aged 45-60 years with COVID-19, enrolled during active disease. In DNA, the CDR3 is TGTGCCAGCAGCTTTCGGGGTTCAGATACGCAGTATTTT. It encodes CASSFRGSDTQYF.